In its sample, the clone carrying this TCR beta chain was seen a few times. Its matching antigen is unknown. The sample belongs to a study of CD8+ T cells in alopecia areata. In the study overall: A 6-month off-drug phase came after tofacitinib, which had lasted 6 to 18 months.

Following RNA extraction, reverse transcription yielded cDNA that acted as the sequencing template. Measured with immunoSEQ multiplex PCR; TCRdb has only the in-frame clones, and not every one. Of 200,000 or so clones listed, 35% to 45% are singletons. Points from the study as a whole: More clonal than normal scalp was lesional scalp, particularly alopecia totalis/universalis. Normal skin's resident alphabeta T cells are sequenced alongside lesional scalp T cells.

The CDR3 length is 15 residues. The V gene end was trimmed by 8 bases and the J gene end by 1 base; junction bases not matched to a gene: 8. Germline-derived CDR1 and CDR2 are MNHNY and SVGAGI (reference sequence). Treatment defined: oral pan-JAK inhibitor, 5-10 mg twice daily. The TCR comes from a human donor with alopecia areata. Sequencing used CD4+ T cells sorted from blood, obtained between weeks 30 and 35, from a patient treated with tofacitinib. The V and J genes are TRBV6-6 and TRBJ1-1; 9 bases are shared with TRBD1. The CDR3 loop reads CASGTGTGKNTEAFF. In nucleotides, the CDR3 is TGTGCCAGCGGGACCGGGACAGGGAAGAACACTGAAGCTTTCTTT.